This TCR beta chain was identified in a study of cytomegalovirus exposure and HLA in healthy donors. Findings of the study overall: Reported findings show TCR beta sequences accurately forecast HLA-A and HLA-B alleles in most subjects.

As regards this clone: What it binds is unknown.

The CDR3 length is 15 residues. Germline V gene lookup returns CDR1 LNHDA and CDR2 SQIVND (reference sequence). V lost 3 bases and J lost 5; bases outside the gene matches: 4. Donors were ostensibly healthy at sampling, although undocumented immune exposures were probable. It was with 60 Vbeta and 13 Jbeta primers that the PCR ran. Repertoires were generated with immunoSEQ multiplex PCR, while TCRdb's copy carries only in-frame clones and drops some. This sample carries about 100,000 clones, around 80% of them seen once, and the ten largest clones take roughly 3.7%. The source is a female donor in good health and CMV-seropositive. V is TRBV19 and J is TRBJ1-2, with 12 bases that match TRBD1. Sequencing was done on a sample of PBMCs. The CDR3 is CASSIGTGGAYGYTF. Written as DNA, the CDR3 is TGTGCCAGTAGTATCGGGACAGGGGGCGCGTATGGCTACACCTTC.